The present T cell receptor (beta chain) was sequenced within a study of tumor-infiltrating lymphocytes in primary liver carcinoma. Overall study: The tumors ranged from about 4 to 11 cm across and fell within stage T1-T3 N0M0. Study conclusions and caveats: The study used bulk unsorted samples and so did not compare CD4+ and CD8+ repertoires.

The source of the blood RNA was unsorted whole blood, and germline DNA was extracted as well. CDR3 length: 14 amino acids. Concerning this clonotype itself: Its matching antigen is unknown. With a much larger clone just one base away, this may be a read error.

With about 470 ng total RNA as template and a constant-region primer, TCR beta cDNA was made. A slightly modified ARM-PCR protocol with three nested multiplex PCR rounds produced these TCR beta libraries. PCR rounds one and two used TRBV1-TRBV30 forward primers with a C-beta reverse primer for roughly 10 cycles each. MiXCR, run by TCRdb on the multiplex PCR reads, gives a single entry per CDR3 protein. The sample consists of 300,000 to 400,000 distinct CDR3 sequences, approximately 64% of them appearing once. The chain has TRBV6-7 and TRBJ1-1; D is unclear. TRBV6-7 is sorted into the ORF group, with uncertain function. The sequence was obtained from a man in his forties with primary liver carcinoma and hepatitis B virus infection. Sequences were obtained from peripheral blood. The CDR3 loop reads CASSYRLLKTEAFF. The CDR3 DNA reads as TGTGCCAGCAGTTATCGTCTCCTGAAGACTGAAGCTTTCTTT.